The rows below give T cell receptor beta chains drawn from one sample of a study of a mutant IDH1 vaccine in newly diagnosed glioma. Antigens for these TCRs are unknown. Method: immunoSEQ multiplex PCR; TCRdb's copy keeps in-frame clones and lacks some. This sample yields some 60,000 clones, of which roughly 87% are seen a single time; 3.8% belongs to the top ten. The specimen comprised PBMCs, sampled from a glioma patient whose treatment included an IDH1 peptide vaccine. The receptors derive from a young man with glioma. Each CDR3 is given with its conserved first and last residue. A D gene is named only where the DNA matches it firmly. Only some rows state a clone size, as once, few, many or a class for expanded clones.

TRBJ1-1	TRBD1	few	TRBV5-1	CASSVTGRSTEAFF	TGCGCCAGCAGCGTGACAGGGAGGAGCACTGAAGCTTTCTTT
TRBJ1-4	TRBD1	-	TRBV6-5	CASSLGQGVVMGKLFF	TGTGCCAGCAGTTTGGGACAGGGGGTTGTAATGGGAAAACTGTTTTTT
TRBJ1-1	-	few	TRBV6-6	CASSWFGGETEAFF	TGTGCCAGCAGTTGGTTTGGGGGAGAGACTGAAGCTTTCTTT
TRBJ1-1	-	-	TRBV2	CASSEQGTPSVTEAFF	TGTGCCAGCAGTGAGCAAGGGACACCCTCGGTTACTGAAGCTTTCTTT
TRBJ1-1	-	-	TRBV6-6	CASSYSTYTEAFF	TGTGCCAGCAGTTACTCGACGTACACTGAAGCTTTCTTT
TRBJ1-6	TRBD1	-	TRBV30	CAGGTDFNSPLHF	TGTGCCGGCGGGACAGACTTTAATTCACCCCTCCACTTT
TRBJ1-2	-	-	TRBV28	CASSLGGRKYGYTF	TGTGCCAGCAGTTTGGGGGGGAGAAAATATGGCTACACCTTC
TRBJ2-5	-	-	TRBV2	CASSGQGRETQYF	TGTGCCAGCAGTGGCCAGGGCCGAGAGACCCAGTACTTC
TRBJ2-1	TRBD2	-	TRBV5-1	CASSTPGTTYNEQFF	TGCGCCAGCAGCACTCCCGGGACTACCTACAATGAGCAGTTCTTC
TRBJ1-5	-	few	TRBV12-5	CASGLVDRSNQPQHF	TGTGCTAGTGGTTTGGTGGACAGAAGCAATCAGCCCCAGCATTTT
TRBJ2-2	TRBD1	-	TRBV27	CASSLGQLNTGELFF	TGTGCCAGCAGTCTGGGACAGTTAAACACCGGGGAGCTGTTTTTT
TRBJ1-2	TRBD1	-	TRBV19	CASSIEFPTGGGYTF	TGTGCCAGTAGTATAGAATTTCCTACAGGGGGCGGCTACACCTTC
TRBJ1-5	-	-	TRBV19	CASTHGGGRLYQPQHF	TGTGCCAGTACCCATGGAGGAGGGCGGCTATATCAGCCCCAGCATTTT
TRBJ2-4	TRBD2	-	TRBV5-1	CASSLILAGGSKNIQYF	TGCGCCAGCAGCTTGATTCTAGCGGGGGGATCGAAAAACATTCAGTACTTC
TRBJ1-1	-	-	TRBV4-1	CASSQGTDMNTEAFF	TGCGCCAGCAGCCAAGGGACAGACATGAACACTGAAGCTTTCTTT
TRBJ1-6	-	-	TRBV9	CASSVESGRGSPLHF	TGTGCCAGCAGCGTAGAGTCTGGGAGGGGTTCACCCCTCCACTTT
TRBJ2-2	-	-	TRBV5-1	CASSSIPPSDTGELFF	TGCGCCAGCAGCTCCATTCCCCCCTCCGACACCGGGGAGCTGTTTTTT
TRBJ2-7	-	-	TRBV6-1	CASSDPGVVSYEQYF	TGTGCCAGCAGTGACCCGGGGGTAGTGTCTTACGAGCAGTACTTC
TRBJ2-7	-	few	TRBV7-8	CASSLMPGLRPEQYF	TGTGCCAGCAGTTTGATGCCAGGCCTACGTCCCGAGCAGTACTTC
TRBJ1-2	-	-	TRBV6-1	CASSEALHGAYYGYTF	TGTGCCAGCAGTGAAGCGCTTCATGGGGCCTACTATGGCTACACCTTC
TRBJ1-6	-	-	TRBV19	CASSIGGRTYNSPLHF	TGTGCCAGTAGTATCGGGGGGAGGACCTATAATTCACCCCTCCACTTT
TRBJ1-5	-	few	TRBV4-1	CASSQVAGSNQPQHF	TGCGCCAGCAGCCAAGTAGCAGGGAGCAATCAGCCCCAGCATTTT
TRBJ2-2	-	-	TRBV10-1	CATPRRQMGVTGELFF	TGCGCCACCCCCCGTCGACAGATGGGGGTCACCGGGGAGCTGTTTTTT
TRBJ2-7	-	-	TRBV7-9	CASSVGAGRIHEQYF	TGTGCCAGCAGTGTAGGGGCAGGGCGTATCCACGAGCAGTACTTC
TRBJ1-4	-	-	TRBV19	CASSMNEKLFF	TGTGCCAGTAGTATGAACGAAAAACTGTTTTTT
TRBJ1-2	-	-	TRBV2	CASWGAYGYTF	TGTGCCAGCTGGGGGGCCTATGGCTACACCTTC
TRBJ1-4	TRBD1	-	TRBV7-8	CASSHGGGYEKLFF	TGTGCCAGCAGCCACGGAGGGGGCTATGAAAAACTGTTTTTT
TRBJ1-6	-	-	TRBV27	CASSSAGISDSPLHF	TGTGCCAGCAGTTCAGCGGGCATCAGTGATTCACCCCTCCACTTT
TRBJ2-1	TRBD2	few	TRBV11-2	CASSRTVPIGGLSYNEQFF	TGTGCCAGCAGTCGTACGGTCCCTATCGGGGGGTTATCCTACAATGAGCAGTTCTTC
TRBJ1-5	-	few	TRBV6-6	CASSYYLDQPQHF	TGTGCCAGCAGTTACTACTTAGACCAGCCCCAGCATTTT
TRBJ1-5	-	few	TRBV4-2	CASSQGPGESNQPQHF	TGTGCCAGCAGCCAAGGGCCAGGGGAAAGCAATCAGCCCCAGCATTTT
TRBJ2-2	TRBD2	-	TRBV6-1	CASVQSGGAPGELFF	TGTGCCAGCGTCCAAAGCGGGGGGGCCCCCGGGGAGCTGTTTTTT
TRBJ2-5	-	-	TRBV7-9	CASSLAYGYETQYF	TGTGCCAGCAGCTTAGCGTACGGTTACGAGACCCAGTACTTC
TRBJ2-7	-	-	TRBV27	CASRPGLSYEQYF	TGTGCCAGCAGACCGGGTCTCTCCTACGAGCAGTACTTC
TRBJ1-1	-	-	TRBV2	CASSEGRNTEAFF	TGTGCCAGCAGTGAGGGCAGGAACACTGAAGCTTTCTTT
TRBJ1-2	-	-	TRBV5-1	CASSLEGAPRMEGPLRGYTF	TGCGCCAGCAGCTTGGAGGGCGCGCCCCGTATGGAGGGGCCTTTGAGAGGCTACACCTTC
TRBJ2-7	TRBD1	-	TRBV5-1	CASSLNPGTGSYEQYF	TGCGCCAGCAGCTTAAATCCCGGGACAGGTTCCTACGAGCAGTACTTC
TRBJ1-6	-	-	TRBV30	CAWSVIANSPLHF	TGTGCCTGGAGTGTAATAGCTAATTCACCCCTCCACTTT
TRBJ2-5	TRBD2	-	TRBV11-2	CASSSGRGGETQYF	TGTGCCAGCAGCTCGGGACGGGGAGGGGAGACCCAGTACTTC
TRBJ2-2	-	-	TRBV15	CATSRGMDTGELFF	TGTGCCACCAGCAGAGGGATGGACACCGGGGAGCTGTTTTTT
TRBJ1-3	-	-	TRBV21-1	CASGLVWGEGNTIYF	-
TRBJ1-1	-	-	TRBV5-1	CASSLDYPTLNTEAFF	TGCGCCAGCAGCTTGGATTACCCCACACTGAACACTGAAGCTTTCTTT
TRBJ2-2	-	-	TRBV5-1	CATQPYGTMNTGELFF	TGCGCCACCCAACCCTACGGGACAATGAACACCGGGGAGCTGTTTTTT
TRBJ2-1	-	-	TRBV7-9	CASSFGGISYNEQFF	TGTGCCAGCAGCTTTGGGGGGATATCCTACAATGAGCAGTTCTTC
TRBJ2-1	-	-	TRBV7-9	CASSLGWEGGNNEQFF	TGTGCCAGCAGCTTAGGATGGGAAGGTGGGAACAATGAGCAGTTCTTC